Below are 7 T cell receptor beta chains sequenced from a single sample in a study of Ad26.COV2.S vaccination and SARS-CoV-2 variants. Produced via immunoSEQ multiplex PCR; TCRdb's table is partial and in-frame only. Here the sample spans about 410,000 clones, 80% to 95% being singletons. Treatment meaning: around 19 received Ad26.COV2.S at low or high dose, single or two shots; about 5 received placebo; per-sample allocation not given. Specimen acquisition occurred on day 63 following the initial vaccine or placebo injection. Sequences were derived from peripheral blood, sampled in a trial of Ad26.COV2.S vaccine versus placebo. These TCRs come from a person between 18 and 65 years old who received the Ad26.COV2.S COVID-19 vaccine or a placebo.

The chain links TRBV29-1 to TRBJ1-4; possible D gene TRBD1, 5 bases. The V end lost 0 bases, the J end lost 7 bases, and 12 bases lay between the germline ends. This CDR3 contains 14 residues. CDR1 and CDR2 (germline): SQVTM, ANQGSEA. CDR3: CSVEDPGGGEKLFF. The CDR3 DNA is TGCAGCGTTGAAGATCCCGGGGGGGGTGAAAAACTGTTTTTT.

This clone was counted once. The V call is TRBV19, the J call TRBJ1-2, with a tentative D call TRBD1 (6 bases). CDR1 LNHDA and CDR2 SQIVND come from the germline V gene (reference sequence). V was pared by 4 bases and J by 1 base, with 13 bases between. The CDR3 runs 15 residues. DNA of the CDR3: TGTGCCAGTAGTAGCCGATACAGGGATAACTATGGCTACACCTTC. Translating it yields CASSSRYRDNYGYTF.

The chain combines TRBV10-1 with TRBJ1-1, with TRBD1 as a possible D gene (5 bases). The V end lost 4 bases, the J end lost 7 bases, and 16 bases lay between the germline ends. From germline, CDR1 is WNHNN and CDR2 SYGVQD (reference sequence). The CDR3 has 14 residues. Here the CDR3 DNA reads TGCGCCAGCAGTGCCTCAGGGAGTTACGGTGAAGCTTTCTTT. Residues: CASSASGSYGEAFF.

The chain recombines TRBV10-2 with TRBJ2-7; TRBD1 might be the D (5 bases). Trimming took off 4 bases at V and 3 bases at J, with 10 bases between the two ends. This CDR3 contains 13 residues. Germline V CDR1 and CDR2: WSHSY, SAAADI. The CDR3 is CASSGTYGYEQYF. The CDR3 nucleotides read TGCGCCAGCAGTGGGACATACGGCTACGAGCAGTACTTC.

CDR3: CASSYSPPGLAGGEQFF. CDR3 sequence (DNA): TGTGCCAGCAGCTATTCACCCCCGGGACTAGCCGGGGGTGAGCAGTTCTTC. This chain joins TRBV9 and TRBJ2-1; TRBD2 aligns across 9 bases. V trimming: 4 bases; J trimming: 9 bases; junction bases outside the gene matches: 17. This CDR3 contains 17 residues. The germline V gene has CDR1 SGDLS and CDR2 YYNGEE. Looking up the rest from reference TRBV9 and TRBJ2-1 gives the full variable domain: DSGVTQTPKHLITATGQRVTLRCSPRSGDLSVYWYQQSLDQGLQFLIQYYNGEERAKGNILERFSAQQFPDLHSELNLSSLELGDSALYFCASSYSPPGLAGGEQFFGPGTRLTVL.

The V gene is TRBV18, the J gene TRBJ2-7, with unresolved D. There are 13 residues in the CDR3. Germline loops: CDR1 KGHSH, CDR2 LQKENI. V was shortened by 2 bases and J by 4 bases, with 9 bases between the two germline ends. The CDR3 DNA reads as TGTGCCAGCTCACCATATGACAAATACGAGCAGTACTTC. It encodes CASSPYDKYEQYF.

This clone has just one count. The rearrangement uses TRBV7-2 and TRBJ1-4; no reliable D call. CDR3 length equals 13 residues. Germline CDR1 SGHTA, CDR2 FQGNSA. Trimming removed 3 bases from V and 2 bases from J, with 4 bases in between. The CDR3 spells CASSFFTNEKLFF. As DNA, the CDR3 is TGTGCCAGCAGCTTTTTTACTAATGAAAAACTGTTTTTT. The variable domain in full, with the rest retrieved from reference TRBV7-2 and TRBJ1-4, is GAGVSQSPSNKVTEKGKDVELRCDPISGHTALYWYRQSLGQGLEFLIYFQGNSAPDKSGLPSDRFSAERTGGSVSTLTIQRTQQEDSAVYLCASSFFTNEKLFFGSGTQLSVL.